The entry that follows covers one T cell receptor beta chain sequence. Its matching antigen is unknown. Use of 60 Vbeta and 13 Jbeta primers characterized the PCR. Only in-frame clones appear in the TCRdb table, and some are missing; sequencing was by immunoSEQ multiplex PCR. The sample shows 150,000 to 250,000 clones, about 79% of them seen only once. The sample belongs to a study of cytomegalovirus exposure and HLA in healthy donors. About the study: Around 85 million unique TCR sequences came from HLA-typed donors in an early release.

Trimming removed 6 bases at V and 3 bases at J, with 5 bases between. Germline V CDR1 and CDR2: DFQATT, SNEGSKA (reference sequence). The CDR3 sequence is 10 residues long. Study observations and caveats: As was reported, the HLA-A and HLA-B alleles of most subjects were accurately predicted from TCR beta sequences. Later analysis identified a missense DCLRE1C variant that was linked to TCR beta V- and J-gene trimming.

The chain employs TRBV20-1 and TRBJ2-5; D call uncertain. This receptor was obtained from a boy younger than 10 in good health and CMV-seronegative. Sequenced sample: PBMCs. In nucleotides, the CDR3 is TGCAGTGCCCCCAAAGAGACCCAGTACTTC. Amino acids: CSAPKETQYF.